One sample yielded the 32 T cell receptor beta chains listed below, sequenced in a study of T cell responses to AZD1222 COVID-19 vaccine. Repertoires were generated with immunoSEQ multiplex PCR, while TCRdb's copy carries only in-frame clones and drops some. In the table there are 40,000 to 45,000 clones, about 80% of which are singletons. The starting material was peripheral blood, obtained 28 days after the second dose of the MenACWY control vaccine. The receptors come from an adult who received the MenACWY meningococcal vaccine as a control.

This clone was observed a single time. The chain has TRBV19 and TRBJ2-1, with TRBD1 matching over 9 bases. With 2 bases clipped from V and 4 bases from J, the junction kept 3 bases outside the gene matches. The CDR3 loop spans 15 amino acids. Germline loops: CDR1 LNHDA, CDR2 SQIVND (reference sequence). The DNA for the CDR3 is TGTGCCAGTAGTATATCGGGACAGGGTTACAATGAGCAGTTCTTC. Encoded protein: CASSISGQGYNEQFF.

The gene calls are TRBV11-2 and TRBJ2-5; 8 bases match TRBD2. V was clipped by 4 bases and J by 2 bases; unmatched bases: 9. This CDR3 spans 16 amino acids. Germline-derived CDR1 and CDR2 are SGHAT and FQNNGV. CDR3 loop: CASSSHPGTSQETQYF. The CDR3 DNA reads TGTGCCAGCAGCTCCCATCCCGGGACTAGTCAAGAGACCCAGTACTTC.

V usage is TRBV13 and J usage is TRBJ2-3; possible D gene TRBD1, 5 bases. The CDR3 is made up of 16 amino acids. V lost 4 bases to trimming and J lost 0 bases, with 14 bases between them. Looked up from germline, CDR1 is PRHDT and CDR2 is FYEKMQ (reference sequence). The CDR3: CASSSRQDTSTDTQYF. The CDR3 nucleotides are TGTGCCAGCAGCTCGCGTCAGGACACAAGCACAGATACGCAGTATTTT.

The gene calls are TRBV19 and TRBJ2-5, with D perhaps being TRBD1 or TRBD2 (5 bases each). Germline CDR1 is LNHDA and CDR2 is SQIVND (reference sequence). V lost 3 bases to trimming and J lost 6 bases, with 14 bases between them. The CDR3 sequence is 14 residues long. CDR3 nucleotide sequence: TGTGCCAGTAGTATCTCTTCCGGGACGCAGACCCAGTACTTC. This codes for CASSISSGTQTQYF.

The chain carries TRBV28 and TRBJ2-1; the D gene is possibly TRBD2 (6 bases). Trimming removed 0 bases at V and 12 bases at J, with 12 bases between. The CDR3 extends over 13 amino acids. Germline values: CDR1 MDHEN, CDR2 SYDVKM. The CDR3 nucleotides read TGTGCCAGCAGTTTATGGGGGGACTCTCCGCAGTTCTTC. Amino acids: CASSLWGDSPQFF.

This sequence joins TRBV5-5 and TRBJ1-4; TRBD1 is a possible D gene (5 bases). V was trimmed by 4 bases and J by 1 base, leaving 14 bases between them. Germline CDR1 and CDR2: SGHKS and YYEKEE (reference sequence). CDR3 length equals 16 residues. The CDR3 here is CASSRPGGGTNEKLFF. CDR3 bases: TGTGCCAGCAGCCGACCGGGGGGAGGAACTAATGAAAAACTGTTTTTT.

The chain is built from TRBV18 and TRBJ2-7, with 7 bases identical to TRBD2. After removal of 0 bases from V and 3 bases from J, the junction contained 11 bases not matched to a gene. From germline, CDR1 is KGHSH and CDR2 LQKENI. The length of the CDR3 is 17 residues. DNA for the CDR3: TGTGCCAGCTCACCACCCCGAGGGGCTAGCGGACACTACGAGCAGTACGTC. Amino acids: CASSPPRGASGHYEQYV.

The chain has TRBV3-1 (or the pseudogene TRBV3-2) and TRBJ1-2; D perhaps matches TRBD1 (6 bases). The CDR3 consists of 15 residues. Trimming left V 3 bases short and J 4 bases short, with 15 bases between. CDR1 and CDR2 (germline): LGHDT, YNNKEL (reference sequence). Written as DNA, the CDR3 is TGTGCCAGCAGCCAGGTCGCAGGGGCCTTCTATGGCTACACCTTC. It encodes CASSQVAGAFYGYTF.

CDR3 nucleotide sequence: TGCAGCGTTGAAGGCTTGACACCGGGGAGGATGTTTTTT. It translates to CSVEGLTPGRMFF. V is TRBV29-1 and J is TRBJ2-2, with D maybe TRBD2 (6 bases). Germline CDR1 is SQVTM and CDR2 is ANQGSEA. Trimming took off 1 base at V and 15 bases at J, with 18 bases between the two ends. The CDR3 loop spans 13 amino acids.

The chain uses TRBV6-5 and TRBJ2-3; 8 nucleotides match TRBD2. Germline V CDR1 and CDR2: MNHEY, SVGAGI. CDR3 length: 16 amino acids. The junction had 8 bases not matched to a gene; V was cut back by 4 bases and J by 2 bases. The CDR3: CASSSRERGNTDTQYF. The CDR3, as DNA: TGTGCCAGCAGTTCCCGGGAGCGGGGGAACACAGATACGCAGTATTTT.

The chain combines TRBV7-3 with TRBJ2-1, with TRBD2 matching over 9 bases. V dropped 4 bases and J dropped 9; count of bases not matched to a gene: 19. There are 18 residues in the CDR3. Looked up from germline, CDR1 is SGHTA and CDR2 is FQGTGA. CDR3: CASSYTRTYSGRQGEQFF. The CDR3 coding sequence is TGTGCCAGCAGCTACACCCGAACTTATAGCGGGAGACAGGGTGAGCAGTTCTTC.

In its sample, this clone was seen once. The CDR3 protein is CASSLVAGTGNEKLFF. CDR3 nucleotide sequence: TGCGCCAGCAGCTTGGTAGCTGGGACAGGGAATGAAAAACTGTTTTTT. This sequence joins TRBV5-1 and TRBJ1-4; the match to TRBD1 covers 9 bases. CDR3 length equals 16 residues. CDR1 and CDR2 from the germline V gene are SGHRS and YFSETQ. The V and J ends lost 0 bases and 5 bases, in that order; junction bases with no gene match: 5.

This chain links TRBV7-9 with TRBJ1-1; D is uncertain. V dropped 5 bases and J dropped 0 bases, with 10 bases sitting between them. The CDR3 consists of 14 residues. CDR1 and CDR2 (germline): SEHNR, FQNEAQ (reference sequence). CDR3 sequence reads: CASSIYDMNTEAFF. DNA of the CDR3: TGTGCCAGCAGCATATACGACATGAACACTGAAGCTTTCTTT.

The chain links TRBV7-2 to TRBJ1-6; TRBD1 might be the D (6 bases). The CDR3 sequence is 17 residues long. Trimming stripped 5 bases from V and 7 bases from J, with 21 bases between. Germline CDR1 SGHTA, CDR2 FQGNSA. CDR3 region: CASSPKATGRLNSPLHF. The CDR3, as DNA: TGTGCCAGCAGCCCTAAAGCGACAGGCCGTTTGAATTCACCCCTCCACTTT.

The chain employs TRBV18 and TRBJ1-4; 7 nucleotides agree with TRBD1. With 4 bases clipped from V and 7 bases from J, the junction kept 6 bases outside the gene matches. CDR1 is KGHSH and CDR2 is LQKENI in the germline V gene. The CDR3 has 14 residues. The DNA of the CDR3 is TGTGCCAGCTCACAACAGGGGTACAGTGAAAAACTGTTTTTT. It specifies CASSQQGYSEKLFF. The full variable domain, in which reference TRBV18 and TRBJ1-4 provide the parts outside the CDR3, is NAGVMQNPRHLVRRRGQEARLRCSPMKGHSHVYWYRQLPEEGLKFMVYLQKENIIDESGMPKERFSAEFPKEGPSILRIQQVVRGDSAAYFCASSQQGYSEKLFFGSGTQLSVL.

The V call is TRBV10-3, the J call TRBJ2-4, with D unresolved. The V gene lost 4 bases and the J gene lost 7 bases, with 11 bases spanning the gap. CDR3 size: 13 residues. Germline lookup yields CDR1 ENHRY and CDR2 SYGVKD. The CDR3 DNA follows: TGTGCCATCAGTGCGGACCCTAACAACATTCAGTACTTC. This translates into CAISADPNNIQYF.

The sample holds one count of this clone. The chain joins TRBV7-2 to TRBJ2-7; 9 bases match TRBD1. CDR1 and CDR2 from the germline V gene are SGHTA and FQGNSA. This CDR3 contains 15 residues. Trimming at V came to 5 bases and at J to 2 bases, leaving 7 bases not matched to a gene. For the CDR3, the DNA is TGTGCCAGCAGCCCCGGGACAGGGTTTACCTACGAGCAGTACGTC. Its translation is CASSPGTGFTYEQYV.

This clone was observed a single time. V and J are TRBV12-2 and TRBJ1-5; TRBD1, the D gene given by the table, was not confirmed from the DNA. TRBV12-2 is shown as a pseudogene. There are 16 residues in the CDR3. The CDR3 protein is CASRSQSRRGRQPQHF. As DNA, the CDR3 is TGTGCAAGTCGCTCCCAAAGCCGAAGGGGGCGTCAGCCCCAGCATTTT.

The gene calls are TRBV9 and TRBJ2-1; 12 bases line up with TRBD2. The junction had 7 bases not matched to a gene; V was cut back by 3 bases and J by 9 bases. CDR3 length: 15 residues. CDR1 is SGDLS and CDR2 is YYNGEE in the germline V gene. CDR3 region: CASSGLAGGPGEQFF. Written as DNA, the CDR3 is TGTGCCAGCAGCGGGCTAGCGGGGGGGCCGGGTGAGCAGTTCTTC.

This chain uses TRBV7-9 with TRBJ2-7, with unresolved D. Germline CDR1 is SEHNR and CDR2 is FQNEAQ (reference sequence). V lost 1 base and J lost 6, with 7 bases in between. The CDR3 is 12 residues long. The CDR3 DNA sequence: TGTGCCAGCAGCTTAGAGGGTCGCGAGCAGTACTTC. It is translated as CASSLEGREQYF.

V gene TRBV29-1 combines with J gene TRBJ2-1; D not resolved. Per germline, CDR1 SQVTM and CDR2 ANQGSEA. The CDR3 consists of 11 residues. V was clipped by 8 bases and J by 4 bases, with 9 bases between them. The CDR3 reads CSSRVYNEQFF. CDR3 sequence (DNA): TGCAGCTCCCGGGTTTACAATGAGCAGTTCTTC.

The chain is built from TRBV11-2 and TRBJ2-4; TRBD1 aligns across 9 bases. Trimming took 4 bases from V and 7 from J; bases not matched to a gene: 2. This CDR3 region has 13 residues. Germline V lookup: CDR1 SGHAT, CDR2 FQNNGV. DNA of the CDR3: TGTGCCAGCAGCTCCGGGACAGGGAACATTCAGTACTTC. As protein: CASSSGTGNIQYF. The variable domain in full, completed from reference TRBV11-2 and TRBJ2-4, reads EAGVAQSPRYKIIEKRQSVAFWCNPISGHATLYWYQQILGQGPKLLIQFQNNGVVDDSQLPKDRFSAERLKGVDSTLKIQPAKLEDSAVYLCASSSGTGNIQYFGAGTRLSVL.

The CDR3 DNA reads as TGTGCCAGCAGCGATAACAGACAGGGGGACAATGAGCAGTTCTTC. Encoded protein: CASSDNRQGDNEQFF. This sequence joins TRBV6-6 and TRBJ2-1, with 9 bases identical to TRBD1. The CDR3 contains 15 residues. V trimming: 6 bases; J trimming: 5 bases; junction bases outside the gene matches: 8. Germline V CDR1 and CDR2: MNHNY, SVGAGI (reference sequence).

The CDR3 reads CASSTPGHGSEAFF. CDR3 nucleotide sequence: TGCGCCAGCAGCACACCGGGACACGGTTCTGAAGCTTTCTTT. This sequence joins TRBV4-1 and TRBJ1-1; TRBD1 is a possible D gene (6 bases). Germline CDR1 reads MGHRA; CDR2 reads YSYEKL. The CDR3 runs 14 residues. V lost 5 bases and J 6 bases, leaving 16 bases between the germline ends.

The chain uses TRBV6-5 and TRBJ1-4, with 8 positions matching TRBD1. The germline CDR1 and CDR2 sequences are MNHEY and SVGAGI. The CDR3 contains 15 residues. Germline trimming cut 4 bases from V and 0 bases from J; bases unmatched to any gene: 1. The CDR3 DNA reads TGTGCCAGCAGTTTACAGGGGGCAACTAATGAAAAACTGTTTTTT. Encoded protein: CASSLQGATNEKLFF.

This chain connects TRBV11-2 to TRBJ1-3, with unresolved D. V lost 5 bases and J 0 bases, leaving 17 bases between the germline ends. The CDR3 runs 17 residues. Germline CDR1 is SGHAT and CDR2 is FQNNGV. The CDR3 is CASSLVRDSVSGNTIYF. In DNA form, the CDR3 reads TGTGCCAGCAGCCTGGTTAGGGATTCTGTCTCTGGAAACACCATATATTTT.

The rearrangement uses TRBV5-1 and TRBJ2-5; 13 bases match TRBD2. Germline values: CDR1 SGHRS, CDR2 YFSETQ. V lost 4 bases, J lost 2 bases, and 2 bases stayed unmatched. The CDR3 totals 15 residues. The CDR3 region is CASSPGLAGQETQYF. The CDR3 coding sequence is TGCGCCAGCAGCCCGGGACTAGCGGGGCAAGAGACCCAGTACTTC.

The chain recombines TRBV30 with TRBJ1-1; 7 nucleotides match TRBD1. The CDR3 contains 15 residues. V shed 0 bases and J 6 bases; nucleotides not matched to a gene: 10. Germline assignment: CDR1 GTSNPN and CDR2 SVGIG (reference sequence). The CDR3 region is CAWSVRRQGVAEAFF. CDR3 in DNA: TGTGCCTGGAGTGTTAGGAGACAGGGTGTCGCTGAAGCTTTCTTT.

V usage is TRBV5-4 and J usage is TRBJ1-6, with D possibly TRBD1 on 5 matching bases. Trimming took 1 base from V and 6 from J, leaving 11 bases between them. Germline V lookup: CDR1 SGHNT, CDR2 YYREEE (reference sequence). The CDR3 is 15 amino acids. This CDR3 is CASSLWGRANSPLHF. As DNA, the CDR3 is TGTGCCAGCAGCTTGTGGGGACGGGCTAATTCACCCCTCCACTTT.

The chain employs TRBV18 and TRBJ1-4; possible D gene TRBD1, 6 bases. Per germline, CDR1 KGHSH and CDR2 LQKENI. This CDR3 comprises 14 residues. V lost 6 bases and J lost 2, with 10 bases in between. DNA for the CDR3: TGTGCCAGCTCCCAACAGGGTACTAATGAAAAACTGTTTTTT. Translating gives CASSQQGTNEKLFF.

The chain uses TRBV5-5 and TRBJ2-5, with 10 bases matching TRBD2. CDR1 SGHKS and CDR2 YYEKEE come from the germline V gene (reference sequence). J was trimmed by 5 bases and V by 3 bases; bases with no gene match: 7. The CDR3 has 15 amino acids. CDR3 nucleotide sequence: TGTGCCAGCAGCTCAGGACTAGCGGTGGGGGAGACCCAGTACTTC. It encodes CASSSGLAVGETQYF.

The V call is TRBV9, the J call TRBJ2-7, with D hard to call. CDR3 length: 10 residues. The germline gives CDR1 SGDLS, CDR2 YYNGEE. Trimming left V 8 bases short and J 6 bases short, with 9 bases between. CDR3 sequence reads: CARVKGEQYV. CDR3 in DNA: TGTGCCAGGGTAAAGGGCGAGCAGTACGTC.